This T cell receptor (beta chain) emerged from a study of somatic mutations in cytotoxic T cells in rheumatoid arthritis (dated by TCRdb to about 2017). Background on the whole study: Peripheral blood (just under 31 ml EDTA) was collected from patients immediately after diagnosis and before any treatment began. Some V beta antibody-stained T-cell populations were flow-sorted on a FACSAria II or Sony SH800 at nearly 100% purity, and sorted V beta1+ cells also underwent TCRB sequencing. Whether expanded CD8+ T-cell clones in untreated, newly diagnosed rheumatoid arthritis carry somatic mutations was the study question, and clonality was characterized with TCRB deep sequencing. For roughly 61 rheumatoid arthritis patients and 20 healthy controls, TCRB deep sequencing was carried out. Patients and controls did not essentially differ in median age, which was nearly identical between the groups.

The germline V gene gives CDR1 as MDHEN and CDR2 as SYDVKM. V is pared back by 5 bases and J by 0 bases, with 13 bases lying between the germline termini. The CDR3 covers 15 residues, taking in both the cysteine and the phenylalanine. Just the 45-base CDR3 DNA is kept, in frame starting at base 1. The table lists this clone with a count of one. Its antigen target is currently unknown. Within one base of it there is no much larger clone, and no base qualities were kept. The full study reports these points: Several identical CD8+ TCRB sequences were found in both blood and synovial fluid, and in about an eighth of the 65 patients the largest CD8+ clone exceeded 20% of CD8+ cells. The finding that TRBV07 was slightly underrepresented in patients was left unadjusted for multiple comparisons. Rheumatoid arthritis patients and age-matched healthy controls did not significantly differ in CD8+ T-cell clonality. CD8+ clonality increased with age in patients (Spearman r of about 0.5) but not in healthy controls. The expanded CD8+ clones had unknown antigen targets, and not appearing in virus-specific databases did not rule out that they were virus-specific.

On an AutoMACS, CD4+ and CD8+ cells were isolated via positive magnetic bead selection, and their purity was verified by flow cytometry. Initial screening for clonal expansions relied on flow cytometry with a TCR V beta antibody panel, after which sorted CD8+ fractions underwent TCRB deep sequencing for characterization. Peripheral blood mononuclear cells were isolated by Ficoll-Paque PLUS density gradient separation. Nucleospin Tissue or Tissue XS kits were used to extract DNA from CD4-enriched, CD8-enriched or PBMC samples, and a Qubit 2.0 fluorometer was used for quantification. Genomic DNA underwent TCRB CDR3 sequencing using the immunoSEQ assay. Concerning the study's data processing: Published virus-specific TCRB sequences were compared with patient CD8+ clones larger than 1%, and only a few matches were found. Only productive TCRB rearrangements were included in the analyses. Clonality was expressed as a Shannon entropy-based productive clonality index, with each clone defined by a unique TCRB CDR3 sequence. Repertoire overlap for a pair of samples was computed from each clone's template counts relative to total templates per sample. Flow cytometry-measured V-gene usage correlated with V-gene usage from TCRB sequencing, with a Spearman r of 0.61. TCRdb stores this immuneACCESS table with in-frame sequences only. Part of the clones is absent; in the studies checked, under half of the shortfall reflects unresolved V genes, and no reason is known for the rest. V, J and clone size are those of that table, while D and trimming were read from the DNA. This sample lists tens of thousands of clones; under 85% were detected once. Together, the top ten hold roughly 14% of the sample.

Sequencing was performed on CD8+ T cells sorted from blood. The sequence links TRBV28 to TRBJ1-1; confidence is insufficient to name the D gene. The TCR originated in an adult with rheumatoid arthritis. The DNA reads TGTGCCAGCAGTCCCCTCAGTGGCCTGAACACTGAAGCTTTCTTT. Its protein is CASSPLSGLNTEAFF.